Shown below are 3 T cell receptor beta chains from a single sample sequenced in a study of CD8 T cells in ankylosing spondylitis. Findings and caveats of the study: Apparently characteristic of ankylosing spondylitis blood was a TCR beta motif (about eight highly homologous variants).

MiXCR was run by TCRdb on the 5' RACE reads, yielding one entry per CDR3 protein. The repertoire has more than 500,000 distinct CDR3 sequences, roughly 5.3% of them found once; the top ten carry 3% to 4.5%. The antigens of these receptors remain unknown. Specimen: blood, either unsorted or a sorted T cell fraction (not recorded which). The receptors derive from a male donor with ankylosing spondylitis.

This clonotype has ten or more counts. The chain recombines TRBV29-1 with TRBJ2-5; TRBD2 is a possible D gene (5 bases). This CDR3 is built from 14 residues. From germline, CDR1 is SQVTM and CDR2 ANQGSEA. The V and J ends lost 6 bases and 5 bases respectively, with 19 bases between them. The CDR3 reads CSVGSSALGETQYF. CDR3 nucleotide sequence: TGCAGCGTAGGGAGTAGCGCCCTGGGGGAGACCCAGTACTTC.

The table lists this clonotype with many counts. The rearrangement uses TRBV7-9 and TRBJ2-7, with a tentative D call TRBD1 (5 bases). The CDR3 runs to 14 residues. Germline values: CDR1 SEHNR, CDR2 FQNEAQ (reference sequence). V was trimmed by 5 bases and J by 0 bases, leaving 11 bases between them. CDR3 residues: CASSRDSLSYEQYF. The DNA of the CDR3 is TGTGCCAGCAGCCGTGACAGCCTCTCCTACGAGCAGTACTTC.

This clonotype was seen at least ten times. The rearrangement uses TRBV7-9 and TRBJ1-1, with D tentatively TRBD1 (6 bases). Germline CDR1 SEHNR, CDR2 FQNEAQ (reference sequence). CDR3 size: 14 residues. V lost 3 bases to trimming and J lost 6 bases, with 14 bases between them. The CDR3 reads CASSLTGSRAEAFF. The CDR3 DNA follows: TGTGCCAGCAGCTTGACAGGCTCCCGCGCTGAAGCTTTCTTT.